Below, 8 T cell receptor beta chains from the same sample are listed, as sequenced in a study of T cell repertoires in cytomegalovirus infection. TCRdb analysed the reads with MiXCR anew, one entry per CDR3 protein. The data hold approximately 71,000 distinct CDR3 sequences, with 20% to 25% observed a single time. The antigens these receptors bind are not known. Here the sequenced sample was CD8+ T cells from cultured PBMCs, taken from culture after CMV antigen stimulation. These receptors were obtained from a human donor in good health (CMV status not recorded). Some clones in this sample may be carry-over from other donors' samples.

This clonotype showed up just a few times. The chain carries TRBV6-2 or TRBV6-3 and TRBJ1-1, with a tentative D call TRBD1 (5 bases). Germline V gene lookup returns CDR1 MNHEY and CDR2 SVGEGT. The CDR3 is made up of 14 amino acids. V was clipped by 2 bases and J by 5 bases, with 12 bases between them. In DNA, the CDR3 is TGTGCCAGCAGTTACGGCCGGGGACGGACTGAAGCTTTCTTT. Its translation is CASSYGRGRTEAFF.

Within the sample, this clonotype is medium-sized. The chain recombines TRBV12-3 or TRBV12-4 with TRBJ1-1; D is unclear. Between the trimmed V and J ends, which lost 6 bases and 1 base, there was a span of 15 bases. This CDR3 comprises 15 residues. CDR3 residues: CASRGSQRANTEAFF. The DNA of the CDR3 is TGTGCCAGCAGGGGGTCACAAAGAGCGAACACTGAAGCTTTCTTT.

This clonotype was seen a handful of times. J is TRBJ2-1 and V is TRBV6-2 or TRBV6-3; D is undetermined. Germline V gene lookup returns CDR1 MNHEY and CDR2 SVGEGT. Trimming took off 8 bases at V and 0 bases at J, with 11 bases between the two ends. The CDR3 has 14 amino acids. The CDR3 DNA reads as TGTGCCAGCCCCGAAAATAGCTCCTACAATGAGCAGTTCTTC. Encoded protein: CASPENSSYNEQFF.

This clonotype was counted a few times. This chain connects TRBV12-3 or TRBV12-4 to TRBJ2-5; 9 bases map to TRBD1. V lost 6 bases, J lost 2 bases, and 4 bases stayed unmatched. This CDR3 is built from 14 residues. This CDR3 is CASSPGTGQETQYF. The CDR3 DNA reads as TGTGCCAGCAGCCCTGGGACAGGGCAAGAGACCCAGTACTTC.

This clonotype was detected a few times. The rearrangement joins TRBV4-1 to TRBJ2-7; unclear D gene. Trimming removed 0 bases from V and 0 bases from J, with 9 bases in between. CDR3 size: 15 residues. CDR1 is MGHRA, CDR2 YSYEKL, per germline. The CDR3 nucleotides are TGCGCCAGCAGCCAAGAGGGCTACGACTCCTACGAGCAGTACTTC. It specifies CASSQEGYDSYEQYF.

CDR3 DNA: TGTGCCAGCAGTTACGGACTAGCGGGGGTCAATGAGCAGTTCTTC. Amino acid sequence: CASSYGLAGVNEQFF. V gene TRBV6-2 or TRBV6-3 combines with J gene TRBJ2-1; TRBD2 matches at 13 bases. Trimming took 2 bases from V and 6 from J; bases not matched to a gene: 1. Germline CDR1 MNHEY, CDR2 SVGEGT. The CDR3 contains 15 residues.

At least ten counts were recorded for this clonotype. This rearrangement joins TRBV4-1 to TRBJ1-6; unclear D gene. The CDR3 sequence is 15 residues long. CDR1 MGHRA and CDR2 YSYEKL come from the germline V gene. Trimming took off 0 bases at V and 9 bases at J, with 12 bases between the two ends. CDR3 loop: CASSQDAGSGSPLHF. CDR3 nucleotides: TGCGCCAGCAGCCAAGATGCGGGATCGGGTTCACCCCTCCACTTT.

In this sample, this clonotype turned up a few times. A much larger clonotype is one base distant, so this may be a read error. This chain uses TRBV6-5 with TRBJ2-3; tentatively, D is TRBD1 or TRBD2 (6 bases each). In germline, CDR1 is MNHEY, CDR2 SVGAGI. The CDR3 totals 15 residues. V was cut by 11 bases and J by 1 base, with 19 bases left in between. In DNA form, the CDR3 reads TGTGCCCGCGGCCTCGGGGGCACCGGCACAGATACGCAGTATTTT. It is translated as CARGLGGTGTDTQYF.